This T cell receptor (beta chain) was captured by sequencing in a study of T cells in Graves' hyperthyroidism and ophthalmopathy. Overall study results and limits: Clonotypes that were expanded in thyroid above 0.001 mostly appeared in blood too. Ophthalmopathy, which appeared later, was predicted by the model a median roughly 6.6 months before onset. Ophthalmopathy and stable hyperthyroidism were separated by a 13 V-J model.

The V and J ends lost 6 bases and 0 bases, in that order; junction bases with no gene match: 8. Germline CDR1 is LGHNT and CDR2 is FRNRAP. CDR3 length: 17 residues. Amplification yielded TCR beta CDR3 regions, with RNA transcripts as the source. The primer set for the first-round RT-PCR of the TCR CDR3 was HTBI. TCRdb analysed the multiplex PCR reads with MiXCR anew, one entry per CDR3 protein. The sample lists 480,000 or so distinct CDR3 sequences; 13% to 15% were seen once. In regard to this clonotype: Antigen specificity is unknown.

Patients aged 18 to 65 had newly diagnosed hyperthyroidism of under 2 months' duration. The sequenced sample consisted of blood. J is TRBJ2-4 and V is TRBV12-5; 10 bases align to TRBD2. The receptor's source is a woman in her late teens or twenties with Graves' hyperthyroidism. The CDR3 sequence: CASGPELAGLAKNIQYF. The CDR3 DNA sequence: TGTGCTAGTGGACCGGAACTAGCGGGATTAGCCAAAAACATTCAGTACTTC. Complete variable domain (other parts from reference TRBV12-5 and TRBJ2-4): DARVTQTPRHKVTEMGQEVTMRCQPILGHNTVFWYRQTMMQGLELLAYFRNRAPLDDSGMPKDRFSAEMPDATLATLKIQPSEPRDSAVYFCASGPELAGLAKNIQYFGAGTRLSVL.